A selection of T cell receptor beta chains follows, all from one sample in a study of cytomegalovirus exposure and HLA in healthy donors. The method was immunoSEQ multiplex PCR; TCRdb's version includes in-frame clones alone and lacks a portion of them. The sample shows about 220,000 clones, about nine tenths of them seen only once. Sequences were obtained from PBMCs. Receptors originate from a woman aged 18 to 35 in good health and CMV-seronegative. CDR3s include the opening cysteine and the closing phenylalanine or tryptophan. D genes are given only for firm matches. The size of a clone is reported for some rows only, either as once, few or many, or as a class for expanded clones.

j_call v_call d_call clone_size cdr3_aa cdr3_nt
TRBJ2-7 TRBV5-1 TRBD1 NA CASRPGQGAYEQYF TGCGCCAGCAGACCGGGACAGGGGGCGTACGAGCAGTACTTC
TRBJ1-2 TRBV2 TRBD1 once CATSERQGAYTF TGTGCCACCTCAGAGCGACAGGGGGCCTACACCTTC
TRBJ1-2 TRBV27 NA NA CASRPGQITSYTF TGTGCCAGCAGACCGGGACAAATAACGAGCTACACCTTC
TRBJ2-1 TRBV11-2 TRBD2 NA CASSTLAGGDEQFF TGTGCCAGCAGCACCTTAGCGGGGGGGGATGAGCAGTTCTTC
TRBJ1-5 TRBV19 NA NA CASSLPEAGNQPQHF TGTGCCAGTAGTCTCCCCGAAGCTGGCAATCAGCCCCAGCATTTT
TRBJ1-4 TRBV28 NA NA CASSLWRGGGIEKLFF TGTGCCAGCAGTTTATGGCGGGGAGGGGGTATCGAAAAACTGTTTTTT
TRBJ2-5 TRBV28 NA once CASSSDSRDIQETQYF TGTGCCAGCAGTTCTGACAGCCGGGACATTCAAGAGACCCAGTACTTC
TRBJ1-1 TRBV19 NA NA CASGFGGRSFF TGTGCCAGTGGGTTCGGGGGTAGGTCTTTCTTT
TRBJ1-1 TRBV9 TRBD1 NA CASSGGSRQGAMDTEAFF TGTGCCAGCAGCGGAGGGTCCCGACAGGGGGCGATGGACACTGAAGCTTTCTTT
TRBJ2-1 TRBV27 NA NA CASSYVRDNEQFF TGTGCCAGCAGTTACGTGCGGGACAATGAGCAGTTCTTC
TRBJ1-2 TRBV5-6 NA NA CASSLGGVYTF TGTGCCAGCAGCTTGGGGGGCGTCTACACCTTC
TRBJ1-2 TRBV4-1 NA once CASSQEMGRANYGYTF TGCGCCAGCAGCCAAGAAATGGGCAGAGCTAACTATGGCTACACCTTC
TRBJ1-1 TRBV5-1 TRBD1 NA CASSLRQGNTEAFF TGCGCCAGCAGCCTAAGACAGGGGAACACTGAAGCTTTCTTT
TRBJ1-1 TRBV5-4 TRBD1 once CASSETGPNTEAFF TGTGCCAGCAGCGAGACAGGGCCGAACACTGAAGCTTTCTTT
TRBJ2-7 TRBV5-1 TRBD2 NA CASSPGTSGRAYEQYF TGCGCCAGCAGCCCCGGGACTAGCGGGAGGGCCTACGAGCAGTACTTC
TRBJ2-5 TRBV7-6 NA NA CASSLAIVETQYF TGTGCCAGCAGCTTAGCCATAGTGGAGACCCAGTACTTC
TRBJ2-1 TRBV5-4 TRBD2 NA CASSSLIGFAREIDNEQFF TGTGCCAGCAGCTCGTTGATCGGGTTTGCGCGGGAGATAGACAATGAGCAGTTCTTC
TRBJ1-2 TRBV9 TRBD1 few CASTRTGRSYGYTF TGTGCCAGCACTAGGACAGGCCGCTCCTATGGCTACACCTTC
TRBJ2-4 TRBV11-3 NA NA CASSFRLALAKNIQYF TGTGCCAGCAGCTTTAGACTCGCCCTAGCCAAAAACATTCAGTACTTC
TRBJ1-1 TRBV19 NA NA CASSIRGTLNTEAFF TGTGCCAGTAGTATTAGGGGGACCCTGAACACTGAAGCTTTCTTT
TRBJ1-4 TRBV6-5 NA NA CASRPRGTNEKLFF TGTGCCAGCAGACCCAGGGGCACTAATGAAAAACTGTTTTTT
TRBJ1-1 TRBV5-6 TRBD1 NA CASKKSIGTGGTEAFF TGTGCCAGCAAAAAATCCATCGGGACAGGGGGCACTGAAGCTTTCTTT
TRBJ1-2 TRBV6-5 NA NA CASSYSSGNSNYGYTF TGTGCCAGCAGTTACTCGTCCGGAAACAGCAACTATGGCTACACCTTC
TRBJ1-1 TRBV5-1 NA NA CASWGGNLKAFF TGCGCCAGCTGGGGAGGGAACCTGAAAGCTTTCTTT
TRBJ1-2 TRBV30 NA few CAWSVQLRAYGYTF TGTGCCTGGAGTGTACAGTTGAGGGCGTATGGCTACACCTTC
TRBJ2-3 TRBV27 TRBD1 NA CASSLQGAVDTQYF TGTGCCAGCAGTTTACAGGGGGCGGTAGATACGCAGTATTTT
TRBJ1-4 TRBV13 TRBD1 NA CASSLFGTEDNEKLFF TGTGCCAGCAGCTTATTCGGGACAGAAGATAATGAAAAACTGTTTTTT
TRBJ2-7 TRBV11-2 NA NA CASSMLRGQSYEQYF TGTGCCAGCTCTATGCTCAGGGGCCAATCCTACGAGCAGTACTTC
TRBJ1-6 TRBV5-1 NA NA CASSLKGRNSPLHF TGCGCCAGCAGCTTGAAGGGGCGCAATTCACCCCTCCACTTT
TRBJ2-7 TRBV5-1 TRBD1 NA CASSPDRGRDEQYF TGCGCCAGCAGCCCAGACAGGGGGCGAGACGAGCAGTACTTC
TRBJ1-1 TRBV11-2 NA NA CASSFRANTEAFF TGTGCCAGCAGCTTTAGAGCTAACACTGAAGCTTTCTTT
TRBJ1-2 TRBV27 TRBD1 NA CASAGTGGGYTF TGTGCCAGCGCCGGGACAGGGGGTGGCTACACCTTC
TRBJ2-2 TRBV10-3 TRBD2 NA CAIRKGLAVTGELFF TGTGCCATCAGAAAGGGACTAGCGGTCACCGGGGAGCTGTTTTTT
TRBJ2-5 TRBV7-9 NA NA CASATASAQYF TGTGCCAGCGCTACCGCGTCTGCCCAGTACTTC
TRBJ1-1 TRBV19 NA NA CASRTAGPQNTEAFF TGTGCCAGTAGGACAGCCGGACCGCAGAACACTGAAGCTTTCTTT
TRBJ2-5 TRBV27 TRBD2 NA CASSLVAGGGETQYF TGTGCCAGCAGTTTGGTAGCGGGGGGAGGGGAGACCCAGTACTTC
TRBJ1-6 TRBV25-1 NA NA CASSGQGLSYNSPLHF TGTGCCAGCAGTGGCCAGGGGCTCTCCTATAATTCACCCCTCCACTTT
TRBJ1-3 TRBV30 NA NA CAWQQGLSGNTIYF TGTGCCTGGCAACAGGGCCTCTCTGGAAACACCATATATTTT
TRBJ2-1 TRBV15 NA NA CATSRGQAVYNEQFF TGTGCCACCAGCAGAGGACAGGCAGTCTACAATGAGCAGTTCTTC
TRBJ2-3 TRBV28 TRBD1 NA CASSSTSWTGWDTQYF TGTGCCAGCAGTTCAACTTCCTGGACAGGGTGGGATACGCAGTATTTT
TRBJ1-2 TRBV28 NA NA CASSFLDTGTGYTF TGTGCCAGCAGTTTCCTGGACACCGGAACTGGCTACACCTTC
TRBJ2-7 TRBV6-1 NA NA CASSVQGYAYEQYF TGTGCCAGCAGTGTACAGGGATATGCCTACGAGCAGTACTTC
TRBJ1-1 TRBV12-2 NA once CASRLAWGTGLNTEAFF TGTGCAAGTCGCTTAGCGTGGGGGACAGGGCTGAACACTGAAGCTTTCTTT
TRBJ1-6 TRBV27 NA NA CASSLIRNSPLHF TGTGCCAGCAGTTTAATCCGGAATTCACCCCTCCACTTT
TRBJ1-1 TRBV6-1 NA NA CASSAYTTGNTEAFF TGTGCCAGCAGTGCCTATACGACAGGGAACACTGAAGCTTTCTTT
TRBJ2-3 TRBV5-1 NA NA CASSFRSGADTQYF TGCGCCAGCAGCTTCCGCTCGGGGGCAGATACGCAGTATTTT
TRBJ1-3 TRBV6-1 TRBD1 NA CASSGQGAPGNTIYF TGTGCCAGCAGTGGGCAGGGGGCCCCTGGAAACACCATATATTTT
TRBJ2-2 TRBV6-6 NA NA CASSSRAGELFF TGTGCCAGCAGTTCCCGGGCCGGGGAGCTGTTTTTT